This T cell receptor beta chain came from a study of blood T cell repertoires in COVID-19. Germline V gene sequence: CDR1 SEHNR, CDR2 FQNEAQ (reference sequence). The V end lost 3 bases, the J end lost 9 bases, and 15 bases lay between the germline ends. The length of the CDR3 is 14 residues. Method: immunoSEQ multiplex PCR; TCRdb's copy keeps in-frame clones and lacks some. The data contain approximately 280,000 clones, 70% to 85% of them singletons. This TCR derives from a human donor with COVID-19, enrolled during active disease. The donor label of this sample is uncertain. The chain employs TRBV7-9 and TRBJ2-1; perhaps TRBD2 as D (5 bases). The sample taken for sequencing was peripheral blood. DNA for the CDR3: TGTGCCAGCAGCTTTGGTGGAGGTTTGGTTGAGCAGTTCTTC. Amino acids: CASSFGGGLVEQFF.